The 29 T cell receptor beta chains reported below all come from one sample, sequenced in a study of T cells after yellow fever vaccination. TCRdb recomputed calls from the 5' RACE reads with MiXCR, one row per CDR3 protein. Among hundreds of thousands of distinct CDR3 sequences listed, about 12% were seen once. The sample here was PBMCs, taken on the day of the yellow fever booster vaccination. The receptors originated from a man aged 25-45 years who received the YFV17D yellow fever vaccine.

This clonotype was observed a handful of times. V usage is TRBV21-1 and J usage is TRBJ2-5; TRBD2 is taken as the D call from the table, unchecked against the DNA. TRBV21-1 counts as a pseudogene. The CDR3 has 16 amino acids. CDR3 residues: CASSKARTSGQETQYF. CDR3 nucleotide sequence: TGTGCCAGCAGCAAAGCTAGGACTAGCGGCCAAGAGACCCAGTACTTC.

The CDR3 reads CSASEGPNEQYF. CDR3 DNA sequence: TGCAGTGCTAGTGAGGGGCCAAACGAGCAGTACTTC. The J gene is TRBJ2-7, the V gene TRBV20-1, with D tentatively TRBD1 or TRBD2 (5 bases each). Germline CDR1 is DFQATT and CDR2 is SNEGSKA (reference sequence). Deletions cut 3 bases from V and 5 bases from J, with 11 bases between. The CDR3 runs 12 residues.

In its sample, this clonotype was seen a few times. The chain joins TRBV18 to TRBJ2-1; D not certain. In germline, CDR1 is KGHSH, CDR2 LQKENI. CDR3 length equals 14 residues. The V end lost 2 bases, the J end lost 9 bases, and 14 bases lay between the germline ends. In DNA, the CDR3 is TGTGCCAGCTCACCATCCCGGGCGGACCGTGAGCAGTTCTTC. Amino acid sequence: CASSPSRADREQFF. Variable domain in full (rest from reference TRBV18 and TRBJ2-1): NAGVMQNPRHLVRRRGQEARLRCSPMKGHSHVYWYRQLPEEGLKFMVYLQKENIIDESGMPKERFSAEFPKEGPSILRIQQVVRGDSAAYFCASSPSRADREQFFGPGTRLTVL.

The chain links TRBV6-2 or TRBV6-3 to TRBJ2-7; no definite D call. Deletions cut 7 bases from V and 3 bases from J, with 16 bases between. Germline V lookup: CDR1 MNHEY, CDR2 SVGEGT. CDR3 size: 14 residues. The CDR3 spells CASMLDGSYYEQYF. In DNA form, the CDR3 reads TGTGCCAGCATGTTGGACGGAAGTTACTACGAGCAGTACTTC.

CDR3 coding DNA: TGCAGTGCTCTACAGGGAAGTTATGGCTACACCTTC. Its translation is CSALQGSYGYTF. The V gene is TRBV20-1, the J gene TRBJ1-2, with a weak D call TRBD1 (6 bases). Germline assignment: CDR1 DFQATT and CDR2 SNEGSKA (reference sequence). The CDR3 sequence is 12 residues long. V lost 5 bases and J lost 5, with 12 bases in between.

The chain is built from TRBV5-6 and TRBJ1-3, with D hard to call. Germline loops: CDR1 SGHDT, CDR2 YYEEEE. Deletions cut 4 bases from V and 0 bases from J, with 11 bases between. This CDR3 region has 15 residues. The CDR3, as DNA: TGTGCCAGCAGCAGAGGACGGTTCTCTGGAAACACCATATATTTT. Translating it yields CASSRGRFSGNTIYF. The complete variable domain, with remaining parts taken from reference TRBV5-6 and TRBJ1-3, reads DAGVTQSPTHLIKTRGQQVTLRCSPKSGHDTVSWYQQALGQGPQFIFQYYEEEERQRGNFPDRFSGHQFPNYSSELNVNALLLGDSALYLCASSRGRFSGNTIYFGEGSWLTVV.

The chain's CDR3 is CASSLQIPDQRTDTQYF. The CDR3 nucleotides are TGCGCCAGCAGCTTGCAGATCCCGGACCAAAGGACAGATACGCAGTATTTT. This chain joins TRBV5-1 and TRBJ2-3; D ambiguous. The germline CDR1 and CDR2 sequences are SGHRS and YFSETQ. The CDR3 has 17 residues. V shed 1 base and J shed 3 bases, with 18 bases lying between them.

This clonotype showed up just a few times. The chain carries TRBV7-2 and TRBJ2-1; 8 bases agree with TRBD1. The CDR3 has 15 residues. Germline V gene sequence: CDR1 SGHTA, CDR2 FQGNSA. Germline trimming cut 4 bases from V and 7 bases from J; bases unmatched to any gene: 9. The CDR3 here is CASSYWQGAGNEQFF. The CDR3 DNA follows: TGTGCCAGCAGCTACTGGCAGGGGGCGGGTAATGAGCAGTTCTTC.

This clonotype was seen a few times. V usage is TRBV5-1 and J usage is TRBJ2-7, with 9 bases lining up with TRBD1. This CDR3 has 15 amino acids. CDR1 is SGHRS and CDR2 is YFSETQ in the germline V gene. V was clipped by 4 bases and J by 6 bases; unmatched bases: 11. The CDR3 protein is CASSATGTGLGEQYF. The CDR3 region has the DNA TGCGCCAGCAGCGCTACCGGGACAGGGTTAGGCGAGCAGTACTTC.

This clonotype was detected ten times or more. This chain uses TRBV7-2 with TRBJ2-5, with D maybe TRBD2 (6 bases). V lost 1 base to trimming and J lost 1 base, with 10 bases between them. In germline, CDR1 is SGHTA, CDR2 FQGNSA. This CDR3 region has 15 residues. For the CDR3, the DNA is TGTGCCAGCAGCTTAGTAGCGGTCTTCCAAGAGACCCAGTACTTC. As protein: CASSLVAVFQETQYF.

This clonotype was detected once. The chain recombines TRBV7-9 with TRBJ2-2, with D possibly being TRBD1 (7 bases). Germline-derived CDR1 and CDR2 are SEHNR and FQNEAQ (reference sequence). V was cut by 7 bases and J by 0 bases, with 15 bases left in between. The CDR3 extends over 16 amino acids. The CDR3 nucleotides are TGTGCCAGCATCGCCCAGGGGGGCCCGAACACCGGGGAGCTGTTTTTT. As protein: CASIAQGGPNTGELFF.

CDR3 protein: CASSYQGRRTGELFF. The DNA of the CDR3 is TGTGCCAGCAGTTACCAGGGGCGCCGGACCGGGGAGCTGTTTTTT. V gene TRBV6-2 or TRBV6-3 combines with J gene TRBJ2-2; a possible D gene is TRBD1 (6 bases). CDR1 and CDR2 from the germline V gene are MNHEY and SVGEGT. This CDR3 spans 15 amino acids. Deletions cut 2 bases from V and 5 bases from J, with 12 bases between.

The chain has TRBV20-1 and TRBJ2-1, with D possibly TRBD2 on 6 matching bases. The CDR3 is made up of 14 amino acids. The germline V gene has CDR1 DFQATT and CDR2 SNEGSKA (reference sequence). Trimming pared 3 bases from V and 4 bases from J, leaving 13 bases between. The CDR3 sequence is CSASSRDHYNEQFF. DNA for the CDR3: TGCAGTGCTAGCTCGCGGGACCATTACAATGAGCAGTTCTTC.

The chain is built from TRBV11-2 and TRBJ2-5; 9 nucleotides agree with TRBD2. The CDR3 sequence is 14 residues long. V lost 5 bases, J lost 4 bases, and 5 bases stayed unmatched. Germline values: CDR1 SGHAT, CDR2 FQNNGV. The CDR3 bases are TGTGCCAGCAGCATGATAGCGGGAGTAGAGACCCAGTACTTC. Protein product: CASSMIAGVETQYF.

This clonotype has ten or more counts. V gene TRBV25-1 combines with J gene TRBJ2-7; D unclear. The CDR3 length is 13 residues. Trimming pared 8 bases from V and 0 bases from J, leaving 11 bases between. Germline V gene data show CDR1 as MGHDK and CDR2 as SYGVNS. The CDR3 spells CASSSVNSYEQYF. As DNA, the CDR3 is TGTGCCAGCTCATCAGTGAACTCCTACGAGCAGTACTTC.

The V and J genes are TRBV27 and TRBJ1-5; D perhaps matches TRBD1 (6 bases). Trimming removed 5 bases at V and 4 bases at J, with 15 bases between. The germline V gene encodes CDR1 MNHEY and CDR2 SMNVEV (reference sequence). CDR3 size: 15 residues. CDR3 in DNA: TGTGCCAGCAGTCCCGGAGGGGGTCGAAATCAGCCCCAGCATTTT. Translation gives CASSPGGGRNQPQHF.

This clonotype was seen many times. DNA of the CDR3: TGCAGTGGCACGGGACTAGCGTCATCCACAGATACGCAGTATTTT. Protein: CSGTGLASSTDTQYF. The chain has TRBV20-1 and TRBJ2-3; 10 positions agree with TRBD2. V lost 7 bases and J lost 2; bases outside the gene matches: 9. In germline, CDR1 is DFQATT, CDR2 SNEGSKA (reference sequence). This CDR3 has 15 amino acids.

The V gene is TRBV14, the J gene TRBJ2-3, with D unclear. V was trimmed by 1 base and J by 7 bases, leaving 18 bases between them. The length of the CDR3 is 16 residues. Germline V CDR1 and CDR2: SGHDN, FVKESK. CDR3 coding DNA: TGTGCCAGCAGCCAAGGATCATTCTCGACGCAAAATACGCAGTATTTT. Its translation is CASSQGSFSTQNTQYF.

CDR3 nucleotides: TGTGCCAGCAGCCAAGGACGTAGCGGGAGAGCCAATGAGCAGTTCTTC. Translating gives CASSQGRSGRANEQFF. This chain links TRBV14 with TRBJ2-1, with 9 nucleotides matching TRBD2. CDR1 SGHDN and CDR2 FVKESK come from the germline V gene. V gave up 1 base and J gave up 6 bases; unmatched junction bases: 7. The CDR3 has 16 residues.

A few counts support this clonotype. The CDR3 loop is CASSQGYGAKSPLHF. CDR3 sequence (DNA): TGTGCCAGCAGCCAAGGATACGGGGCTAAGTCACCCCTCCACTTT. V is TRBV3-1 and J is TRBJ1-6; D is possibly TRBD1 (5 bases). Trimming took 1 base from V and 10 from J, leaving 14 bases between them. The CDR3 is made up of 15 amino acids. CDR1 and CDR2 (germline): LGHDT, YNNKEL (reference sequence).

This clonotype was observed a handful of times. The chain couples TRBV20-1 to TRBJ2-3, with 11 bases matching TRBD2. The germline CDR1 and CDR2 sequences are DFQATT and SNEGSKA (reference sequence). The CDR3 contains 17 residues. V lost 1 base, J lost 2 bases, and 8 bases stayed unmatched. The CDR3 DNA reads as TGCAGTGCTAGAGCCACCCCTAGCGGGAGGCCCACAGATACGCAGTATTTT. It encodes CSARATPSGRPTDTQYF.

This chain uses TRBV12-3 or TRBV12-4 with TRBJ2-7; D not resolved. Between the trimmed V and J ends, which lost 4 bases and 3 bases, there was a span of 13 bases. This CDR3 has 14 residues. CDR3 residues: CASSSPPAHYEQYF. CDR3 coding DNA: TGTGCCAGCAGTTCCCCGCCGGCCCACTACGAGCAGTACTTC.

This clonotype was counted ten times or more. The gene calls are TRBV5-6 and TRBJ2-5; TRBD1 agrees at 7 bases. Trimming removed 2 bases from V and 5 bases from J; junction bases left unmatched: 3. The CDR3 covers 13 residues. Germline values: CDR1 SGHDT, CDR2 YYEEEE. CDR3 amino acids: CASSFGTVETQYF. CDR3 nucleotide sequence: TGTGCCAGCAGCTTTGGGACAGTTGAGACCCAGTACTTC.

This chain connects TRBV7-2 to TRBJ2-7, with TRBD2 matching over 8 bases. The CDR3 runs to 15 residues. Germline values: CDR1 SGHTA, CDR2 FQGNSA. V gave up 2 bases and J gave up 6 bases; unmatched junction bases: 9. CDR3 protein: CASSLNSGGPSEQYF. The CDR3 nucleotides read TGTGCCAGCAGCTTAAACTCGGGAGGGCCCTCCGAGCAGTACTTC. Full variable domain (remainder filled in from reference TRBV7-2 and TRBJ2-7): GAGVSQSPSNKVTEKGKDVELRCDPISGHTALYWYRQSLGQGLEFLIYFQGNSAPDKSGLPSDRFSAERTGGSVSTLTIQRTQQEDSAVYLCASSLNSGGPSEQYFGPGTRLTVT.

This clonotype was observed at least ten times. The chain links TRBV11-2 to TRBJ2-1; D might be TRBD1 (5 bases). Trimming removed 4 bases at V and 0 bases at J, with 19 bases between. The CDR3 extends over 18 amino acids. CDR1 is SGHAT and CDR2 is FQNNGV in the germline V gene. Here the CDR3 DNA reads TGTGCCAGCAGCTCCTCCTCGACAGCTCTATCCTCCTACAATGAGCAGTTCTTC. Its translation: CASSSSSTALSSYNEQFF.

The CDR3 DNA sequence: TGCAGTGCTAGAGAGGGGCAACTTAATGAAAAACTGTTTTTT. It encodes CSAREGQLNEKLFF. The rearrangement links TRBV20-1 to TRBJ1-4; the D gene is possibly TRBD1 (5 bases). CDR1 and CDR2 (germline): DFQATT, SNEGSKA (reference sequence). V was pared by 0 bases and J by 4 bases, with 9 bases between. This CDR3 has 14 amino acids.

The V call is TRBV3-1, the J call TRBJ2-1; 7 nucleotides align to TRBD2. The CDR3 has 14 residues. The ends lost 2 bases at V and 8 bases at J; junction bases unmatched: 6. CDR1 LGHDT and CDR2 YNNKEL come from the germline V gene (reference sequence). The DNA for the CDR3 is TGTGCCAGCAGCCAATTTGGCGGGAGAGATGAGCAGTTCTTC. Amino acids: CASSQFGGRDEQFF.

The CDR3 DNA reads TGTGCCAGCAGTTCCGACAGAGATACTTCCCGAAGAAACACCATATATTTT. This translates into CASSSDRDTSRRNTIYF. This rearrangement joins TRBV27 to TRBJ1-3; possible D gene TRBD1, 5 bases. Trimming left V 4 bases short and J 5 bases short, with 21 bases between. The CDR3 length is 17 residues. Looked up from germline, CDR1 is MNHEY and CDR2 is SMNVEV (reference sequence).

The CDR3 nucleotides are TGCGCCAGCAGCTTTAGGGGACAGCACGGAGGAGGGGAGACCCAGTACTTC. Translated, it gives CASSFRGQHGGGETQYF. The chain links TRBV5-1 to TRBJ2-5; D is perhaps TRBD1 (7 bases). The CDR3 has 17 residues. Germline V gives CDR1 SGHRS, CDR2 YFSETQ. Deletions cut 2 bases from V and 5 bases from J, with 22 bases between.